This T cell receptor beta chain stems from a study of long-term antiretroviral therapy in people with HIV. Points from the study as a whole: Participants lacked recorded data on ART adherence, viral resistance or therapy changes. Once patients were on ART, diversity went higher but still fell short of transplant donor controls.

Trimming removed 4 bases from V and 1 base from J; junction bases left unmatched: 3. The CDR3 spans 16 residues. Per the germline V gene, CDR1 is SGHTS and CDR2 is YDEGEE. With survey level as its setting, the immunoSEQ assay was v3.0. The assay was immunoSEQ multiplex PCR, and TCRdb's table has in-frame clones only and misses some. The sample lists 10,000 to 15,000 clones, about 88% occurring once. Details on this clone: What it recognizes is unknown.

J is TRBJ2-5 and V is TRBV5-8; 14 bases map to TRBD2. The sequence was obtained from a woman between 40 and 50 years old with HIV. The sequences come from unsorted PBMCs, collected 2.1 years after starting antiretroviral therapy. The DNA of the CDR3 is TGTGCCAGCAGCGCCGGACTAGCGGGGGGCCAAGAGACCCAGTACTTC. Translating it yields CASSAGLAGGQETQYF.